This TCR beta chain was profiled in a study of CDR3 diversity in severe acne. This clonotype was seen ten or more times. TCRdb reanalysed the PCR reads using MiXCR and keeps one entry per CDR3 protein. There are 85,000 to 120,000 distinct CDR3 sequences in the sample; roughly half occur only once, and around an eighth lies in the top ten. Material for sequencing was blood. This receptor was identified in a male donor with acne.

CDR3 region: CASRTSGLETQYF. The CDR3 nucleotides read TGTGCCAGCAGGACTAGCGGGCTAGAGACCCAGTACTTC. The rearrangement links TRBV6-2 or TRBV6-3 to TRBJ2-5; 10 nucleotides align to TRBD2. Germline trimming cut 6 bases from V and 4 bases from J; bases unmatched to any gene: 2. Germline values: CDR1 MNHEY, CDR2 SVGEGT. CDR3 size: 13 residues.